This is a list of T cell receptor beta chains from one sample in a study of blood T cell repertoires in COVID-19. TCRdb's copy holds only in-frame clones and misses some; the assay was immunoSEQ multiplex PCR. The profile shows 150,000 or so clones, roughly 73% of them singletons. Material for sequencing was peripheral blood. The receptors come from a woman between 45 and 65 years old with active or convalescent COVID-19. CDR3s include the opening cysteine and the closing phenylalanine or tryptophan.

J gene,V gene,CDR3 protein
TRBJ2-1,TRBV6-2/TRBV6-3,CASSLTSVYNEQFF
TRBJ1-2,TRBV7-8,CASSGGTTPNYGYTF
TRBJ2-3,TRBV3-1/TRBV3-2,CASSQDPGGDTDTQYF
TRBJ2-7,TRBV7-3,CASRLAGGYEQYF
TRBJ2-1,TRBV7-2,CASSLSGGVEQFF
TRBJ2-1,TRBV4-3,CASSQDRRVPGEQFF
TRBJ1-4,TRBV9,CASSGYREKLFF
TRBJ1-3,TRBV9,CASSVYHHQGAGNTIYF
TRBJ2-1,TRBV20-1,CSASGPAGYNEQFF
TRBJ1-2,TRBV30,CAWRPGPNYGYTF
TRBJ1-1,TRBV11-1,CASSLAIGRAAFF
TRBJ1-5,TRBV7-2,CASSLRTDLSNQPQHF
TRBJ1-1,TRBV29-1,CSGADLNTEAFF
TRBJ2-1,TRBV7-2,CASSLRGGILNNEQFF
TRBJ1-5,TRBV24-1,CATSDFGSNQPQHF
TRBJ2-1,TRBV2,CASNMGTRNEQFF
TRBJ1-5,TRBV10-3,CAISEGGGQPQHF
TRBJ1-5,TRBV7-9,CASSRTGVGQPQHF
TRBJ2-1,TRBV1,CTSSPPWFF
TRBJ1-1,TRBV5-4,CASSPAGSDTEAFF
TRBJ2-5,TRBV15,CATSREVPGQGFQETQYF
TRBJ2-1,TRBV19,CASSTRAGGPGYEQFF
TRBJ1-3,TRBV2,CASRGSRSGNTIYF
TRBJ2-1,TRBV10-1,CASSESSGRPLNEQFF
TRBJ2-3,TRBV27,CASSLDTRGTDTQYF
TRBJ2-3,TRBV7-2,CASSQPDREVEDTQYF
TRBJ2-1,TRBV18,CASSPSVSGRVGNEQFF
TRBJ2-4,TRBV4-3,CASSQTIGTTHRKNIQYF
TRBJ1-1,TRBV18,CASSPGLAGGISTEAFF
TRBJ1-5,TRBV12-5,CASVTPGQPQHF
TRBJ1-4,TRBV18,CASSAGQNEKLFF
TRBJ2-7,TRBV19,CASTGTGTYEQYF
TRBJ2-2,TRBV6-5,CASSYKPGGAAGELFF
TRBJ1-2,TRBV7-8,CASSLVDYNYGYTF
TRBJ2-7,TRBV7-6,CASSFQGARYEQYF
TRBJ2-7,TRBV18,CASSPSRGAYEQYF
TRBJ1-1,TRBV7-2,CASSFPLQGNTEAFF
TRBJ1-1,TRBV19,CASSIDPRGTYEAFF
TRBJ2-7,TRBV2,CASSEGTSGGANEQYF
TRBJ2-3,TRBV7-2,CASSGRRESDTQYF
TRBJ1-6,TRBV28,CASSLDYRNSPLHF
TRBJ2-5,TRBV24-1,CATSDPGLAGGKETQYF
TRBJ2-2,TRBV5-1,CASSLAQGLSTGELFF
TRBJ1-2,TRBV4-2,CASSQVQESANGYTF
TRBJ2-5,TRBV5-1,CASSLGDRQETQYF
TRBJ2-6,TRBV7-2,CASSSKGQGSTGANVLTF
TRBJ1-1,TRBV11-2,CASSWTGITEAFF
TRBJ1-5,TRBV4-2,CASSQEWGLVEPQHF
TRBJ1-3,TRBV6-5,CASIRDRGPGNTIYF
TRBJ2-1,TRBV25-1,CASRPPGDGHNEQFF
TRBJ2-7,TRBV29-1,CSVASGTSSNEQYF
TRBJ2-1,TRBV19,CASSIGGRGSYNEQFF
TRBJ1-5,TRBV10-3,CAISERGLNSNQPQHF